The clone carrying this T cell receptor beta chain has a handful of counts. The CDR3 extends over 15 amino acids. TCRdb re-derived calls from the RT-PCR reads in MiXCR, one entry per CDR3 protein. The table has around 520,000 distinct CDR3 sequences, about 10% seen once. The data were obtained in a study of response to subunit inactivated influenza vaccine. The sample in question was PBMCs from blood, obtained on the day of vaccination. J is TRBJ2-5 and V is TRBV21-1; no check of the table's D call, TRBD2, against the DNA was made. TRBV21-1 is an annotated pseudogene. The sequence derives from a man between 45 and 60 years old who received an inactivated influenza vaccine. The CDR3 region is CASNPSGGALETQYF. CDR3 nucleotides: TGTGCCAGCAACCCTAGCGGGGGGGCCTTGGAGACCCAGTACTTC.